The next 19 T cell receptor beta chains were all read from a single sample in a study of post-analysis software for immune sequencing data. Broader study findings: TRBV5-6, TRBV5-1 and TRBV20-1 were among 4 or 5 TRBV segments more frequent in patients than controls.

Their cognate antigens are unknown. Each TCR beta cDNA library carried unique molecular identifiers. MiXCR was run by TCRdb on the PCR reads, yielding one entry per CDR3 protein. The sample shows approximately 770,000 distinct CDR3 sequences, 46% of them seen only once. The material sequenced was blood. The receptors come from a girl between 5 and 17 years old with multiple sclerosis.

This clonotype was counted a few times. The gene calls are TRBV7-2 and TRBJ2-1; 9 bases match TRBD2. Germline CDR1 and CDR2: SGHTA and FQGNSA. V trimming: 2 bases; J trimming: 3 bases; junction bases outside the gene matches: 8. The length of the CDR3 is 17 residues. The CDR3 DNA follows: TGTGCCAGCAGCTTATCAGCGGGAGGAGGTTACTACAATGAGCAGTTCTTC. Translating gives CASSLSAGGGYYNEQFF.

The J gene is TRBJ1-2, the V gene TRBV25-1; D is ambiguous. Between the trimmed V and J ends, which lost 4 bases and 8 bases, there was a span of 14 bases. This CDR3 has 13 residues. The germline CDR1 and CDR2 sequences are MGHDK and SYGVNS. The CDR3 sequence is CASSGATPRGYTF. DNA for the CDR3: TGTGCCAGCAGTGGGGCTACCCCCCGCGGCTACACCTTC.

This clonotype was seen only a few times. The chain links TRBV29-1 to TRBJ2-1; 13 bases are shared with TRBD2. With 3 bases clipped from V and 3 bases from J, the junction kept 11 bases outside the gene matches. The CDR3 spans 18 residues. CDR1 SQVTM and CDR2 ANQGSEA come from the germline V gene. The CDR3 DNA reads TGCAGCGTTGAGGAGGGAGGACTAGCGGGGGTTTACTACAATGAGCAGTTCTTC. This encodes CSVEEGGLAGVYYNEQFF.

J is TRBJ1-4 and V is TRBV29-1, with D unclear. V was trimmed by 7 bases and J by 7 bases, leaving 10 bases between them. Germline V CDR1 and CDR2: SQVTM, ANQGSEA. The CDR3 is 11 amino acids. The CDR3 sequence: CSALRGEKLFF. In DNA, the CDR3 is TGCAGCGCGCTTCGGGGTGAAAAACTGTTTTTT.

In its sample, this clonotype was seen a few times. The J gene is TRBJ2-5, the V gene TRBV7-9; 7 positions agree with TRBD2. The CDR3 is 16 amino acids. The germline V gene has CDR1 SEHNR and CDR2 FQNEAQ (reference sequence). V lost 1 base, J lost 7 bases, and 12 bases stayed unmatched. The CDR3 DNA reads TGTGCCAGCAGCTTAGGGGGGGACTATTCCAAGACGACCCAGTACTTC. Its translation: CASSLGGDYSKTTQYF.

In this sample, this clonotype turned up a few times. The chain joins TRBV6-5 to TRBJ2-6, with TRBD2 identical over 8 bases. Trimming removed 2 bases from V and 0 bases from J; junction bases left unmatched: 0. This CDR3 is built from 16 residues. Per the germline V gene, CDR1 is MNHEY and CDR2 is SVGAGI. The CDR3 region has the DNA TGTGCCAGCAGTTACGCGGGAGGCTCTGGGGCCAACGTCCTGACTTTC. Amino acid sequence: CASSYAGGSGANVLTF.

As DNA, the CDR3 is TGTGCCAGCAGCTTAGCCGTTGTCAATGAGCAGTTCTTC. It codes for CASSLAVVNEQFF. This chain joins TRBV11-2 and TRBJ2-1, with D uncertain. The CDR3 length is 13 residues. The germline gives CDR1 SGHAT, CDR2 FQNNGV. V was cut by 1 base and J by 6 bases, with 7 bases left in between.

The V call is TRBV5-1, the J call TRBJ2-5, with D uncertain. The germline V gene has CDR1 SGHRS and CDR2 YFSETQ. The CDR3 spans 13 residues. The V and J ends lost 2 bases and 11 bases respectively, with 16 bases between them. The CDR3 nucleotides read TGCGCCAGCAGCTTTGGGTGGGAAAATGAGCAGTACTTC. It codes for CASSFGWENEQYF.

The chain uses TRBV28 and TRBJ2-7; no firm D call. V dropped 3 bases and J dropped 4 bases, with 10 bases sitting between them. The germline CDR1 and CDR2 sequences are MDHEN and SYDVKM. There are 13 residues in the CDR3. CDR3 residues: CASSFRLHYEQYF. DNA of the CDR3: TGTGCCAGCAGTTTCCGGCTCCATTACGAGCAGTACTTC.

The J gene is TRBJ2-3, the V gene TRBV28, with D perhaps TRBD2 (5 bases). V lost 8 bases and J 7 bases, leaving 16 bases between the germline ends. CDR1 MDHEN and CDR2 SYDVKM come from the germline V gene. CDR3 length equals 13 residues. CDR3 nucleotide sequence: TGTGCCAGCCTGACGGGGTCGACGCATACGCAGTATTTT. This encodes CASLTGSTHTQYF. Looking up the rest from reference TRBV28 and TRBJ2-3 gives the full variable domain: DVKVTQSSRYLVKRTGEKVFLECVQDMDHENMFWYRQDPGLGLRLIYFSYDVKMKEKGDIPEGYSVSREKKERFSLILESASTNQTSMYLCASLTGSTHTQYFGPGTRLTVL.

The CDR3 region is CASTPTDEGGYTF. DNA of the CDR3: TGCGCCAGCACCCCTACAGACGAGGGTGGCTACACCTTC. The chain has TRBV5-1 and TRBJ1-2; D not resolved. V lost 6 bases and J lost 7, with 16 bases in between. Germline values: CDR1 SGHRS, CDR2 YFSETQ. The CDR3 length is 13 residues.

The chain carries TRBV7-3 and TRBJ2-7, with D possibly called TRBD1 or TRBD2 (6 bases each). Trimming took off 5 bases at V and 5 bases at J, with 19 bases between the two ends. Germline CDR1 reads SGHTA; CDR2 reads FQGTGA. This CDR3 contains 15 residues. CDR3 in amino acids: CASSNTGTSFHEQYF. CDR3 in DNA: TGTGCCAGCAGCAATACAGGGACTTCCTTTCACGAGCAGTACTTC. Full variable domain (outside the CDR3, taken from reference TRBV7-3 and TRBJ2-7): GAGVSQTPSNKVTEKGKYVELRCDPISGHTALYWYRQSLGQGPEFLIYFQGTGAADDSGLPNDRFFAVRPEGSVSTLKIQRTERGDSAVYLCASSNTGTSFHEQYFGPGTRLTVT.

This clonotype was recorded once. The rearrangement links TRBV27 to TRBJ2-1; 8 bases line up with TRBD2. Germline assignment: CDR1 MNHEY and CDR2 SMNVEV (reference sequence). The CDR3 runs to 15 residues. The ends lost 5 bases at V and 7 bases at J; junction bases unmatched: 10. The CDR3 bases are TGTGCCAGCAGTCCAATAGCGGGATTAGAGAATGAGCAGTTCTTC. Its translation is CASSPIAGLENEQFF.

The chain links TRBV12-3 or TRBV12-4 to TRBJ2-7; D not certain. The ends were cut back, 6 bases at V and 5 bases at J, with 17 bases in the middle. The CDR3 runs 14 residues. The DNA for the CDR3 is TGTGCCAGCAGCCGCGGTGGGTTAGCAGACGAGCAGTACTTC. Translated, it gives CASSRGGLADEQYF.

The rearrangement uses TRBV7-3 and TRBJ2-1; TRBD2 matches 12 bases. Unmatched junction bases numbered 14, after V lost 5 bases and J lost 15 bases. Germline CDR1 and CDR2: SGHTA and FQGTGA. The CDR3 runs 15 residues. The DNA for the CDR3 is TGTGCCAGCAGCCCGACTAGCGGGAGCTCCCAGGGACGGTTCTTC. It is translated as CASSPTSGSSQGRFF.

CDR3 residues: CASSLPTLTSGNYNEQFF. CDR3 nucleotides: TGTGCCAGCAGTTTACCCACATTAACTAGCGGGAACTACAATGAGCAGTTCTTC. V gene TRBV28 combines with J gene TRBJ2-1, with 10 bases fitting TRBD2. The junction had 10 bases not matched to a gene; V was cut back by 2 bases and J by 3 bases. This CDR3 contains 18 residues. Germline V CDR1 and CDR2: MDHEN, SYDVKM.

The chain is built from TRBV9 and TRBJ2-3; possibly TRBD2 for D (5 bases). CDR1 and CDR2 (germline): SGDLS, YYNGEE. The CDR3 extends over 17 amino acids. The V end was cut by 2 bases, the J end by 0 bases, with 16 bases between. The CDR3 DNA follows: TGTGCCAGCAGCGTCAGGAGCGGAGCCACTAGCACAGATACGCAGTATTTT. Its protein is CASSVRSGATSTDTQYF.

The rearrangement links TRBV6-5 to TRBJ2-5; no definite D call. V lost 4 bases to trimming and J lost 2 bases, with 17 bases between them. Per the germline V gene, CDR1 is MNHEY and CDR2 is SVGAGI. This CDR3 has 16 amino acids. In nucleotides, the CDR3 is TGTGCCAGCAGTTCCCGCAGAATGATTATTCAAGAGACCCAGTACTTC. It encodes CASSSRRMIIQETQYF.

A few counts support this clonotype. The J gene is TRBJ2-3, the V gene TRBV20-1, with 10 bases lining up with TRBD2. The germline gives CDR1 DFQATT, CDR2 SNEGSKA (reference sequence). V lost 5 bases and J lost 3; bases outside the gene matches: 2. This CDR3 is built from 13 residues. The CDR3 bases are TGCAGTGCTCCGACTAGCGGGACAGATACGCAGTATTTT. Protein sequence: CSAPTSGTDTQYF.